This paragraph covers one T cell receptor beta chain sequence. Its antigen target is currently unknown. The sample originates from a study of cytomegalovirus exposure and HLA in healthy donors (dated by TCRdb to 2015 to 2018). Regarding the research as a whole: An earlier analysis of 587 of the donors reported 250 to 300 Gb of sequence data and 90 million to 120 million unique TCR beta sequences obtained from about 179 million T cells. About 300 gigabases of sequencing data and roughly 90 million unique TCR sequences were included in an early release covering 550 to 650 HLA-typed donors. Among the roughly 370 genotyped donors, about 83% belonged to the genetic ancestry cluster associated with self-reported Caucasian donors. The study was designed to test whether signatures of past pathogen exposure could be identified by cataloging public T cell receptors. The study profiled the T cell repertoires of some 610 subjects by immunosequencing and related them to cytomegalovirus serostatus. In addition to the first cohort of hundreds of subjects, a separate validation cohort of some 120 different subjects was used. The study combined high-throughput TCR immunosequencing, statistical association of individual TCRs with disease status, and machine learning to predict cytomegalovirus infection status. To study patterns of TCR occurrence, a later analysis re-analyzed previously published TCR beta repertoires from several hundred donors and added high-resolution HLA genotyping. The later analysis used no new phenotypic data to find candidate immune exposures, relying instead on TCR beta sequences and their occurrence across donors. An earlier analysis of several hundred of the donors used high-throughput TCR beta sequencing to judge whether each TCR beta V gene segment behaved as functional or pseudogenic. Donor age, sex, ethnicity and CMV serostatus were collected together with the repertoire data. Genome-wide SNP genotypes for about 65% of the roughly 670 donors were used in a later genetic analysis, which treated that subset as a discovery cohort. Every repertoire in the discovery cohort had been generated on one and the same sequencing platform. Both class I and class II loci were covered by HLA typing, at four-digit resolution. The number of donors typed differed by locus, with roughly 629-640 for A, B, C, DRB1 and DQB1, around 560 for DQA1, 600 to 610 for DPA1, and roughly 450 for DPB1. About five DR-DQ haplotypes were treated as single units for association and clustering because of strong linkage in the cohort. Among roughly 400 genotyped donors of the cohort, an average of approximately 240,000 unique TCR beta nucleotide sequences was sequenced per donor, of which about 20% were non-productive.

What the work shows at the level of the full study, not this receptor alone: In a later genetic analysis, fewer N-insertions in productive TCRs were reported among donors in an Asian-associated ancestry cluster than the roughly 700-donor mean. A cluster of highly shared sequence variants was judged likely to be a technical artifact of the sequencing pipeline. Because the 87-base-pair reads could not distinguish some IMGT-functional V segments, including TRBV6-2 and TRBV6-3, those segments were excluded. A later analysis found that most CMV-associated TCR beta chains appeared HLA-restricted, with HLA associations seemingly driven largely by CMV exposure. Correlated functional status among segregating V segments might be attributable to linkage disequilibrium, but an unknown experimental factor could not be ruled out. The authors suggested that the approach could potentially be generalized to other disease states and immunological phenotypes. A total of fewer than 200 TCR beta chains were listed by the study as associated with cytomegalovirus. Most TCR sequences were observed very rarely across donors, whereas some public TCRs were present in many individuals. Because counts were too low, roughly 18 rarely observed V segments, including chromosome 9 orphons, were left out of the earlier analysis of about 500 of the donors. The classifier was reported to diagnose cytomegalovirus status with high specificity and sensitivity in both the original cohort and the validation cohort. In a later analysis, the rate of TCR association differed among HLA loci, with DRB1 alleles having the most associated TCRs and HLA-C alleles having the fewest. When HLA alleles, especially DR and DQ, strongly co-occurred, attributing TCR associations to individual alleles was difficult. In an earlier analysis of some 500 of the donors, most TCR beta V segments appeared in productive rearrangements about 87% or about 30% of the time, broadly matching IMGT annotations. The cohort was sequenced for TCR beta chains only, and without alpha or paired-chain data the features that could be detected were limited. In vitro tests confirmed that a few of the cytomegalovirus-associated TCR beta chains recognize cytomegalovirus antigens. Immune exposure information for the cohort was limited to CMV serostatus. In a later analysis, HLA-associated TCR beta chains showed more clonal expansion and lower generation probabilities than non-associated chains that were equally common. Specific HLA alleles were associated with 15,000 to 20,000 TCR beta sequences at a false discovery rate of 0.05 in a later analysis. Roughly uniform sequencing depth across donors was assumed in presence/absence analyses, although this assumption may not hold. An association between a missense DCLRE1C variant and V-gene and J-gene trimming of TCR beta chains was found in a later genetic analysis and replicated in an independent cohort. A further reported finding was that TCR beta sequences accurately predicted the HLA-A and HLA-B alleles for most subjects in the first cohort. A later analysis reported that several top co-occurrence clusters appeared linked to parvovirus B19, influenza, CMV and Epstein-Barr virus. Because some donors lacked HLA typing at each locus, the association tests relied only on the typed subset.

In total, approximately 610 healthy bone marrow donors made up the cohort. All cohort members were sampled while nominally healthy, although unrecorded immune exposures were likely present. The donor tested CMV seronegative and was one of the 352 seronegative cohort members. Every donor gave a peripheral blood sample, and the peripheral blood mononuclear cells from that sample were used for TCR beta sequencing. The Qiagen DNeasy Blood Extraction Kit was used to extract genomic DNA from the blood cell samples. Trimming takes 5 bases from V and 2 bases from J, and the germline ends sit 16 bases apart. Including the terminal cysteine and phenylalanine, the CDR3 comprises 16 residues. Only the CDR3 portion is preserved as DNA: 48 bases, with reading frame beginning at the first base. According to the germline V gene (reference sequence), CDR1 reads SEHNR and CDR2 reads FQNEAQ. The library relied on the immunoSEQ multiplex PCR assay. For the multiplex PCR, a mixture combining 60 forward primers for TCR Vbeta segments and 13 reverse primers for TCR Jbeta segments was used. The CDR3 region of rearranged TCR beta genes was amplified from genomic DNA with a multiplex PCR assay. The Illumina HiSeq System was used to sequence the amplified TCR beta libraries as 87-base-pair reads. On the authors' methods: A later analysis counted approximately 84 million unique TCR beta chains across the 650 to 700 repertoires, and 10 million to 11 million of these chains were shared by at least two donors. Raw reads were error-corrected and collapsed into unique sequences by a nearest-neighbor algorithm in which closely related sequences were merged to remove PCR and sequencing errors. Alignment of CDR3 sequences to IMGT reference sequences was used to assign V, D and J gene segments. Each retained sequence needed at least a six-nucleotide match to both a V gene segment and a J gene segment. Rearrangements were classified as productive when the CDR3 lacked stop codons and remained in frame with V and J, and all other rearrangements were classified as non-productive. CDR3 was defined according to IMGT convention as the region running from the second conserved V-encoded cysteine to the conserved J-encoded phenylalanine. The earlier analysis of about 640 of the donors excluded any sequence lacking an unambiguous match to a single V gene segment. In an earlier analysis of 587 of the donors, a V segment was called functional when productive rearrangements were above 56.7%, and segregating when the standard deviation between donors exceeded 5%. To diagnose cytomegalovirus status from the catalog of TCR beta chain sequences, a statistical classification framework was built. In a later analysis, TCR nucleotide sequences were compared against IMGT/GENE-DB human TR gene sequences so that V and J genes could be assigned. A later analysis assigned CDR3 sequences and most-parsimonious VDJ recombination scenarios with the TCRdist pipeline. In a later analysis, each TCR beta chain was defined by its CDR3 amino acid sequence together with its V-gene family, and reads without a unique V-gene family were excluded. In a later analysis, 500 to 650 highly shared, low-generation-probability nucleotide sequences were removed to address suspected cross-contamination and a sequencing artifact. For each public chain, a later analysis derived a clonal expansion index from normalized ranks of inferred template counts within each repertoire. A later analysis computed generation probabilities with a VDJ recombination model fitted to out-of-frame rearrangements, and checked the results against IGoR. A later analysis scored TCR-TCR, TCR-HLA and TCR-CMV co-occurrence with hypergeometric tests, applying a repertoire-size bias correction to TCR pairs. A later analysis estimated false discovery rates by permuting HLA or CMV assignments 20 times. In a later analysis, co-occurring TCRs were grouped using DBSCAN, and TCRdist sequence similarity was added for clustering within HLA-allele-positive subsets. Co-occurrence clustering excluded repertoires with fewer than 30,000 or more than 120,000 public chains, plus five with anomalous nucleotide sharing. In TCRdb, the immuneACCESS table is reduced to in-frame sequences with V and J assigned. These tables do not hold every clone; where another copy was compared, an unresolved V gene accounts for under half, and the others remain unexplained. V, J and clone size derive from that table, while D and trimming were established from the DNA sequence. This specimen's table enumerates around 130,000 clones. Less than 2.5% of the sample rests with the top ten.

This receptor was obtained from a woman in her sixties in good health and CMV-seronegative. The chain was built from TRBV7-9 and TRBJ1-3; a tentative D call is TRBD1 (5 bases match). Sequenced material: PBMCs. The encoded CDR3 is CASSAPGLLTGNTIYF. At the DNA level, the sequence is TGTGCCAGCAGCGCGCCGGGACTGCTGACTGGAAACACCATATATTTT.